The T cell receptor beta chain described here comes from a study of cytomegalovirus exposure and HLA in healthy donors. Each donor's status was that of a healthy bone marrow donor. This CDR3 is built from 15 residues. CDR1 and CDR2 from the germline V gene are SEHNR and FQNEAQ (reference sequence). V lost 7 bases and J lost 2, with 16 bases in between. Study outcomes and limitations: Clonal expansion was found to be greater in HLA-associated TCR beta chains than in equally common others in a later analysis. Despite most TCR sequences being rare, some public TCRs occurred in many donors. HLA allele associations emerged for 15,000 to 20,000 TCR beta sequences in a later analysis, at 0.05 false discovery rate.

The PCR employed 60 Vbeta primers together with 13 Jbeta primers. The protocol was immunoSEQ multiplex PCR, while the TCRdb copy is restricted to in-frame clones and leaves out a portion. The sample carries 250,000 to 350,000 clones, under 80% recorded once. Concerning this clone itself: Its antigen is as yet unknown.

The sequencing input was PBMCs. The rearrangement uses TRBV7-9 and TRBJ2-3, with D tentatively TRBD2 (5 bases). This clonotype originated in a female donor in good health and CMV-seronegative. CDR3 loop: CASTRGWQPTDTQYF. In nucleotides, the CDR3 is TGTGCCAGCACCCGGGGTTGGCAGCCCACAGATACGCAGTATTTT.